This T cell receptor beta chain was captured in a study of post-analysis software for immune sequencing data. Study information: Disease courses included relapsing-remitting, secondary progressive and progressive-relapsing multiple sclerosis. Overall study results and limits: When patients were compared with controls, about 5 TRBV segments were more frequent, TRBV5-6, TRBV5-1 and TRBV20-1 among them.

This CDR3 spans 14 amino acids. Germline CDR1 LNHNV, CDR2 YYDKDF (reference sequence). V lost 5 bases to trimming and J lost 11 bases; unmatched junction nucleotides: 9. cDNA libraries of TCR beta carried unique molecular identifiers. T cells numbering about 0.85 to 11 million yielded cDNA molecules that totaled about 500,000. TCRdb re-called the PCR reads through MiXCR, storing one row per CDR3 protein. The sample has about 760,000 distinct CDR3 sequences; 30% are singletons. This clonotype was seen more than once but under ten times. Its specificity is unknown. J is TRBJ2-5 and V is TRBV15; 12 bases fit TRBD1. The sequence was collected from a girl aged 5 to 17 with multiple sclerosis. Sequencing used blood. This chain's CDR3 is CATSARDRGLAQYF. The DNA of the CDR3 is TGTGCCACCAGCGCCCGGGACAGGGGGCTTGCGCAGTACTTC.